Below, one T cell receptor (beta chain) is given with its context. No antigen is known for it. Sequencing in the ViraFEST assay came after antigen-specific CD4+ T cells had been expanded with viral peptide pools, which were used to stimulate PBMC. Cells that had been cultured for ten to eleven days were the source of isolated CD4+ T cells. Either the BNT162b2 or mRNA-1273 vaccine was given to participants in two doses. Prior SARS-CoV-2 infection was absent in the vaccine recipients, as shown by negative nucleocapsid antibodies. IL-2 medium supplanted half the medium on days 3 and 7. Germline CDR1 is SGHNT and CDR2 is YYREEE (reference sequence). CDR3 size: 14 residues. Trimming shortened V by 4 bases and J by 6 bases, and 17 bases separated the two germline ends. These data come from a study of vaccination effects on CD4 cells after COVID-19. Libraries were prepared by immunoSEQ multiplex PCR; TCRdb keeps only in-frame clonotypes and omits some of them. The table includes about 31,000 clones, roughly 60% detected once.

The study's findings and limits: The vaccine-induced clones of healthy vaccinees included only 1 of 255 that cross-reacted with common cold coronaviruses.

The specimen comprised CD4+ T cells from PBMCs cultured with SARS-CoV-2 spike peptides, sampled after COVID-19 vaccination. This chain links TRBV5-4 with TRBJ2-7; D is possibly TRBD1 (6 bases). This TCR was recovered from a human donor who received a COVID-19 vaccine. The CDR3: CASSPGEVWGEQYF. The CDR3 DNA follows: TGTGCCAGCAGCCCAGGGGAAGTCTGGGGCGAGCAGTACTTC.